The rows below give T cell receptor beta chains drawn from one sample of a study of blood T cell repertoires in COVID-19. The data were produced by immunoSEQ multiplex PCR, yet TCRdb's version contains in-frame clones alone and is incomplete. The table shows more than 300,000 clones, with 70% to 90% occurring only once. The sequencing input was peripheral blood. These receptors were taken from a woman aged 25 to 39 with COVID-19, enrolled during active disease. Both conserved end residues are part of each CDR3. Fields, in order: D gene, V gene, clone size, J gene, CDR3 DNA, CDR3 protein. The D gene is left open where the match is weak. Only part of the rows carry a size: once, few, many, or a class if the clone is expanded.

>TRBD1|TRBV27|NA|TRBJ2-7
TGTGCCAGCAGTGCCCGACAGGGTAACTACGAGCAGTACTTC
CASSARQGNYEQYF
>TRBD1|TRBV5-6|NA|TRBJ1-5
TGTGCCAGCAGCTGGCGACAGGGGAATCAGCCCCAGCATTTT
CASSWRQGNQPQHF
>TRBD2|TRBV6-4|NA|TRBJ2-2
TGTGCCAGCAGTCAGGCTAGCGGGAGCACCGGGGAGCTGTTTTTT
CASSQASGSTGELFF
>TRBD2|TRBV11-2|once|TRBJ2-3
TGTGCCAGCAGCTTAGCCGGACTAGCGGGTGCAGATACGCAGTATTTT
CASSLAGLAGADTQYF
>TRBD2|TRBV6-2/TRBV6-3|many|TRBJ2-5
TGTGCCAGCAGTAGTCAGCGGGAAGGGGCGGTAGAGACCCAGTACTTC
CASSSQREGAVETQYF
>NA|TRBV5-4|NA|TRBJ2-2
TGTGCCAGCAGCTTGGGGCCAGGCCTGAACACCGGGGAGCTGTTTTTT
CASSLGPGLNTGELFF
>NA|TRBV4-3|NA|TRBJ1-3
TGCGCCAGCAGCCAATTCATTCAGGCGATCTCTGGAAACACCATATATTTT
CASSQFIQAISGNTIYF
>NA|TRBV7-2|NA|TRBJ2-2
TGTGCCAGCAGCCTAAATCCGGGACAGAACACCGGGGAGCTGTTTTTT
CASSLNPGQNTGELFF
>TRBD2|TRBV11-2|NA|TRBJ2-7
TGTGCCAGCAGCTTACGGGAACCGGGACTAACGGGATACGAGCAGTACTTC
CASSLREPGLTGYEQYF
>NA|TRBV7-3|NA|TRBJ2-2
TGTGCCAGCAGCCCCTCGGTGGCACTAACCGGGGAGCTGTTTTTT
CASSPSVALTGELFF
>TRBD1|TRBV7-6|NA|TRBJ2-5
TGTGCCAGCAGCTTGATGGACAGGCCGTACTTC
CASSLMDRPYF
>TRBD1|TRBV6-5|once|TRBJ1-5
TGTGCCAGCAGCCCCGACAGGGCACAGCCCCAGCATTTT
CASSPDRAQPQHF
>NA|TRBV4-1|NA|TRBJ1-5
TGCGCCAGCAGCCAAGACATGGGGCGGTGGGATCAGCCCCAGCATTTT
CASSQDMGRWDQPQHF
>NA|TRBV28|NA|TRBJ1-2
TGTGCCAGCAGTTTGGGCCAGGGCTATGGCTACACCTTC
CASSLGQGYGYTF
>TRBD1|TRBV30|NA|TRBJ1-5
TGTGCCTGGAGTATAGCCGACAGGGGGCATCAGCCCCAGCATTTT
CAWSIADRGHQPQHF
>NA|TRBV9|NA|TRBJ2-2
TGTGCCAGCAGCGTAGTAGCGGCCGGGGAGCTGTTTTTT
CASSVVAAGELFF
>NA|TRBV6-5|NA|TRBJ1-5
TGTGCCAGCAGTCCCCGAGGGGGTACGGGTCAGCCCCAGCATTTT
CASSPRGGTGQPQHF
>NA|TRBV20-1|NA|TRBJ1-2
TGCAGTGCTAGTTTTTCGGGGGTGGACTATGGCTACACCTTC
CSASFSGVDYGYTF
>NA|TRBV5-1|NA|TRBJ1-5
TGCGCCAGCAGCTTGGGCGGCCGTAGCAATCAGCCCCAGCATTTT
CASSLGGRSNQPQHF
>TRBD2|TRBV7-9|NA|TRBJ2-1
TGTGCCAGCCCAGGGAGGGAGGGCCCGGAGAATGAGCAGTTCTTC
CASPGREGPENEQFF
>TRBD1|TRBV29-1|NA|TRBJ2-2
TGCAGCGGATGGACAGGGACGACCGGGGAGCTGTTTTTT
CSGWTGTTGELFF
>NA|TRBV12-3/TRBV12-4|NA|TRBJ2-1
TGTGCCAGCAGTTTAGGGGGACTCCCCGGGGTCTTC
CASSLGGLPGVF
>NA|TRBV27|once|TRBJ2-7
TGTGCCAGCAGTTTATCGGGACAACTCACCTACGAGCAGTACTTC
CASSLSGQLTYEQYF
>NA|TRBV29-1|NA|TRBJ2-7
TGCAGCGTTGAAGATCCGGACGGGAGAGACTCCTACGAGCAGTACTTC
CSVEDPDGRDSYEQYF
>NA|TRBV5-1|NA|TRBJ2-3
TGCGCCAGCAGCTTTACGACAGCAACAGATACGCAGTATTTT
CASSFTTATDTQYF
>NA|TRBV6-5|once|TRBJ2-2
TGTGCCAGCAGCCGAGGACAGACCGGGGAGCTGTTTTTT
CASSRGQTGELFF
>TRBD1|TRBV11-2|NA|TRBJ2-2
TGTGCCAGCAGCTTAGGTACAGGGGGCAGGACCGGGGAGCTGTTTTTT
CASSLGTGGRTGELFF
>NA|TRBV6-6|NA|TRBJ2-7
TGTGCCAGCAGTTACACTGACAGACCCTCCTACGAGCAGTACTTC
CASSYTDRPSYEQYF
>NA|TRBV27|NA|TRBJ2-6
TGTGCCAGCAGATCCACGGGGTTCGGGGCCAACGTCCTGACTTTC
CASRSTGFGANVLTF
>TRBD2|TRBV10-3|NA|TRBJ2-3
TGTGCCATCAGTGACCCTAGCGGGAGGGCCGACAGAGATACGCAGTATTTT
CAISDPSGRADRDTQYF
>NA|TRBV5-1|NA|TRBJ2-3
TGCGCCAGCAGCTTGGTAGCGAAGGGAGATACGCAGTATTTT
CASSLVAKGDTQYF
>TRBD1|TRBV28|NA|TRBJ2-7
TGTGCCAGCACCTTTCTCGGGACAGGGAGAGGCTACGAGCAGTACTTC
CASTFLGTGRGYEQYF
>TRBD1|TRBV5-1|NA|TRBJ2-5
TGCGCCAGCAGCCTGGCCGGACAGGGACAGTACTTC
CASSLAGQGQYF
>TRBD1|TRBV6-6|NA|TRBJ1-5
TGTGCCAGTGGGACAGATTATCAGCCCCAGCATTTT
CASGTDYQPQHF
>NA|TRBV4-2|once|TRBJ2-3
TGTGCCAGCAGTCAAGACAGTCTGATCACAGATACGCAGTATTTT
CASSQDSLITDTQYF
>TRBD2|TRBV2|NA|TRBJ2-2
TGTGCCAGCAGAACCGGGACTAGCGGGAACACCGGGGAGCTGTTTTTT
CASRTGTSGNTGELFF
>TRBD1|TRBV6-5|NA|TRBJ2-7
TGTGCCAGCCTGGGACAGCACACCTACGAGCAGTACTTC
CASLGQHTYEQYF
>NA|TRBV28|NA|TRBJ1-3
TGTGCCAGCAGTTTATTGAGGGCTGGAAACACCATATATTTT
CASSLLRAGNTIYF
>TRBD1|TRBV19|NA|TRBJ1-1
TGTGCCACCTGGACAGGCCTCGTGAACACTGAAGCTTTCTTT
CATWTGLVNTEAFF
>TRBD1|TRBV28|NA|TRBJ1-2
TGTGCCAGCAGTGAGGGGACAGCTAACTATGGCTACACCTTC
CASSEGTANYGYTF
>TRBD2|TRBV9|NA|TRBJ2-7
TGTGCCAGCAGCGTAGGAGCGGGAGAGGCCCACGAGCAGTACTTC
CASSVGAGEAHEQYF
>NA|TRBV10-2|NA|TRBJ2-2
TGCGCCAGCAGTGATGTACCTCGGGGGTACGACACCGGGGAGCTGTTTTTT
CASSDVPRGYDTGELFF
>TRBD1|TRBV30|NA|TRBJ1-2
TGTGCCTCAACAGGGGTCGACGGCTACACCTTC
CASTGVDGYTF
>NA|TRBV30|NA|TRBJ2-5
TGTGCCTGGACTACGAGGTCCCAAGAGACCCAGTACTTC
CAWTTRSQETQYF
>TRBD1|TRBV6-5|NA|TRBJ2-5
TGTGCCAGCACTCGGGACAGGGACCAGACCCAGTACTTC
CASTRDRDQTQYF
>TRBD1|TRBV6-2/TRBV6-3|NA|TRBJ2-7
TGTGCCAGCAGTTATTACCGGGACAGGGGGAACGAGCAGTACTTC
CASSYYRDRGNEQYF
>TRBD1|TRBV6-2/TRBV6-3|NA|TRBJ1-5
TGTGCCAGCAGTTATGACGACAGGGTATCTCAGCCCCAGCATTTT
CASSYDDRVSQPQHF
>TRBD1|TRBV7-8|NA|TRBJ2-7
TGTGCCAGCAGCGATTGGGACAGGGGGCATCAATACTTC
CASSDWDRGHQYF
>NA|TRBV7-6|once|TRBJ1-2
TGTGCCGTTGGACAGACGGATCGGGCCGAGAACTATGGCTACACCTTC
CAVGQTDRAENYGYTF